The rows below give T cell receptor beta chains drawn from one sample of a study of shared clonotypes between healthy human individuals. Using immunoSEQ multiplex PCR, the repertoire was profiled, and TCRdb retains in-frame clones only, with some absent. The sample has about 600,000 clones, around three quarters seen once; the top ten hold more than 10%. Sample: PBMCs. Every receptor here comes from a woman aged 40 to 49 in good health. Some clones in this sample may be carry-over from other donors' samples. CDR3s include the opening cysteine and the closing phenylalanine or tryptophan. The D gene is left open where the match is weak. Clone size appears in some rows only: once, few, many, or a class for an expanded clone.

V	J	size	D	CDR3	DNA
TRBV7-9	TRBJ2-7	NA	NA	CASSLEGSSYEQYF	TGTGCCAGCAGCTTAGAGGGGAGTTCCTACGAGCAGTACTTC
TRBV2	TRBJ2-2	NA	TRBD2	CASSGTSGDTGELFF	TGTGCCAGCAGTGGGACTAGCGGAGATACCGGGGAGCTGTTTTTT
TRBV28	TRBJ2-7	NA	NA	CASNPPSAVEQYF	TGTGCCAGCAACCCCCCTAGCGCGGTCGAGCAGTACTTC
TRBV4-2	TRBJ2-2	few	TRBD2	CASSRSSGRPTGELFF	TGTGCCAGCTCCCGGTCTAGCGGGAGGCCCACCGGGGAGCTGTTTTTT
TRBV10-3	TRBJ2-7	NA	TRBD1	CAISEGQGYEQYF	TGTGCCATCAGTGAGGGACAGGGTTACGAGCAGTACTTC
TRBV2	TRBJ2-7	NA	TRBD2	CATPGASGRPYEQYF	TGTGCCACACCCGGGGCTAGCGGGAGGCCCTACGAGCAATACTTC
TRBV4-1	TRBJ2-1	NA	TRBD1	CASSQEGQGYNEQFF	TGCGCCAGCAGCCAAGAGGGACAGGGATACAATGAGCAGTTCTTC
TRBV2	TRBJ1-5	NA	NA	CASSGEREGQPQHF	TGTGCCAGCAGTGGTGAGAGGGAAGGCCAGCCCCAGCATTTT
TRBV28	TRBJ2-7	many	NA	CASSFGEYEQYF	TGTGCCAGCAGTTTCGGAGAGTACGAGCAGTACTTC
TRBV7-9	TRBJ2-7	NA	NA	CASSLGADEQYF	TGTGCCAGCAGCTTGGGGGCCGACGAGCAGTACTTC
TRBV11-2	TRBJ1-2	NA	NA	CASSPRTKDYANYGYTF	TGTGCCAGCAGCCCTCGGACCAAAGACTACGCTAACTATGGCTACACCTTC
TRBV15	TRBJ2-2	NA	NA	CATSRDSGTPHTGELFF	TGTGCCACCAGCAGAGATTCCGGAACACCGCACACCGGGGAGCTGTTTTTT
TRBV6-1	TRBJ1-1	NA	TRBD1	CASSEPGAGGGLIMNTEAFF	TGTGCCAGCAGTGAACCTGGGGCAGGGGGCGGTTTGATTATGAACACTGAAGCTTTCTTT
TRBV7-9	TRBJ1-3	few	NA	CATQGTDSGNTIYF	TGTGCCACCCAAGGTACCGACTCTGGAAACACCATATATTTT
TRBV9	TRBJ2-1	NA	TRBD2	CASSVNPLREDAYNEQFF	TGTGCCAGCAGCGTAAATCCCTTGCGGGAGGACGCCTACAATGAGCAGTTCTTC
TRBV6-6	TRBJ1-1	NA	NA	CASWGRVETEAFF	TGTGCCAGCTGGGGCAGGGTAGAGACTGAAGCTTTCTTT
TRBV28	TRBJ1-3	few	NA	CASSLFNGYTIYF	TGTGCCAGCAGTTTATTCAACGGGTACACCATATATTTT
TRBV29-1	TRBJ2-1	NA	NA	CSVLAGSYNEQFF	TGCAGCGTGCTGGCAGGATCCTACAATGAGCAGTTCTTC
TRBV11-1	TRBJ1-1	NA	TRBD1	CASSFRRTGGKQAEAFF	TGTGCCAGCAGCTTTCGCCGGACAGGGGGCAAACAAGCTGAAGCTTTCTTT
TRBV7-2	TRBJ1-1	few	NA	CASSLAGHLNTEAFF	TGTGCCAGCAGCTTAGCGGGACACCTGAACACTGAAGCTTTCTTT
TRBV2	TRBJ1-5	once	NA	CASSALGTLNQPQHF	TGTGCCAGCAGTGCGCTCGGGACACTTAATCAGCCCCAGCATTTT
TRBV13	TRBJ2-1	NA	NA	CASSQMYNEQFF	TGTGCCAGCAGTCAGATGTACAATGAGCAGTTCTTC
TRBV27	TRBJ2-1	NA	TRBD2	CASSWPVAGGYSEQFF	TGTGCCAGCAGTTGGCCAGTAGCGGGAGGTTATAGTGAGCAGTTCTTC
TRBV25-1	TRBJ1-2	NA	NA	CASSELGGAEVGYTF	TGTGCCAGCAGTGAATTGGGGGGGGCTGAGGTTGGCTACACCTTC
TRBV19	TRBJ2-5	NA	TRBD2	CASRGVEAGVDETQYF	TGTGCCAGTAGGGGGGTCGAGGCGGGAGTAGATGAGACCCAGTACTTC
TRBV1	TRBJ1-5	NA	NA	CTSSLPGQGATYQPQHF	TGCACCAGCAGCCTTCCGGGACAGGGGGCTACGTATCAGCCCCAGCATTTT
TRBV28	TRBJ2-1	NA	NA	CASSILAFEQFF	TGTGCCAGCAGTATTCTAGCGTTTGAGCAGTTCTTC
TRBV18	TRBJ2-1	NA	NA	CASSPLPGRREQFF	TGTGCCAGCTCACCACTCCCGGGACGCCGTGAGCAGTTCTTC
TRBV30	TRBJ2-3	few	TRBD1	CAWSGEQGDSDTQYF	TGTGCCTGGAGTGGGGAACAGGGGGACTCAGATACGCAGTATTTT
TRBV5-1	TRBJ2-5	NA	TRBD1	CASSPVGQQETQYF	TGCGCCAGCAGCCCCGTGGGACAGCAAGAGACCCAGTACTTC
TRBV28	TRBJ2-2	NA	TRBD1	CASTQRGQGSNTGELFF	TGTGCCAGCACCCAGAGGGGGCAGGGATCAAACACCGGGGAGCTGTTTTTT
TRBV18	TRBJ2-1	NA	TRBD1	CASSREQGAGYNEQFF	TGTGCCAGCTCACGGGAACAGGGGGCTGGATACAATGAGCAGTTCTTC
TRBV4-3	TRBJ2-5	NA	TRBD1	CASSQVSGQGRETQYF	TGCGCCAGCAGCCAAGTGTCAGGACAGGGGCGAGAGACCCAGTACTTC
TRBV6-1	TRBJ1-4	NA	NA	CASTLGNEKLFF	TGTGCCAGCACCTTGGGGAATGAAAAACTGTTTTTT
TRBV6-1	TRBJ2-2	NA	NA	CASSEASRGVTGELFF	TGTGCCAGCAGTGAAGCGTCCAGGGGTGTCACCGGGGAGCTGTTTTTT
TRBV27	TRBJ2-5	NA	NA	CASRGGNQETQYF	TGTGCCAGCAGAGGGGGTAACCAAGAGACCCAGTACTTC
TRBV28	TRBJ2-2	many	NA	CASSYPTGRMNTGELFF	TGTGCCAGCAGTTACCCCACGGGGAGGATGAACACCGGGGAGCTGTTTTTT
TRBV30	TRBJ1-4	NA	TRBD1	CAWTAQGVEKLFF	TGTGCCTGGACCGCCCAGGGGGTGGAAAAACTGTTTTTT
TRBV19	TRBJ2-1	NA	TRBD2	CASSIEWGDSGTEQFF	TGTGCCAGTAGTATAGAATGGGGGGATAGCGGGACTGAGCAGTTCTTC
TRBV7-9	TRBJ2-3	NA	TRBD2	CASSFSLAETDTQYF	TGTGCCAGCAGCTTTTCACTAGCGGAAACAGATACGCAGTATTTT
TRBV18	TRBJ1-4	NA	NA	CASSPPASTRGEKLFF	TGTGCCAGCTCACCACCGGCCTCAACGAGGGGTGAAAAACTGTTTTTT
TRBV6-1	TRBJ2-1	NA	NA	CASLEGGAYNEQFF	TGTGCCAGCCTGGAGGGGGGGGCCTACAATGAGCAGTTCTTC
TRBV7-9	TRBJ1-1	few	NA	CASSLSFAEAFF	TGTGCCAGCAGCTTATCATTCGCTGAAGCTTTCTTT
TRBV30	TRBJ2-2	NA	NA	CAWSRVGTGELFF	TGTGCCTGGAGCAGGGTGGGAACCGGGGAGCTGTTTTTT
TRBV18	TRBJ1-1	NA	TRBD1	CASSPGQAGGGTEAFF	TGTGCCAGCTCACCGGGACAGGCAGGCGGCGGCACTGAAGCTTTCTTT
TRBV28	TRBJ2-1	NA	TRBD2	CASSTPGLAGDEQFF	TGTGCCAGCAGTACTCCGGGACTAGCGGGGGATGAGCAGTTCTTC
TRBV28	TRBJ2-7	NA	NA	CASSFEQYF	TGTGCCAGCAGTTTCGAGCAGTACTTC
TRBV2	TRBJ1-4	many	NA	CASSEGAGAWEKLFF	TGTGCCAGCAGTGAAGGAGCAGGTGCTTGGGAAAAACTGTTTTTT
TRBV14	TRBJ2-7	few	NA	CASSQLGYEQYF	TGTGCCAGCAGCCAATTAGGCTACGAGCAGTACTTC
TRBV6-6	TRBJ2-7	few	TRBD2	CASSYTTSGTYEQYF	TGTGCCAGCAGTTACACAACTAGCGGGACCTACGAGCAGTACTTC